These T cell receptor beta chains were read from a single sample in a study of control samples from healthy donors and cancer patients. The data were produced by immunoSEQ multiplex PCR, yet TCRdb's version contains in-frame clones alone and is incomplete. The sample consists of 95,000 to 100,000 clones, approximately 90% of them appearing once. The specimen sequenced was blood. These receptors all come from a man aged 25-40 years in good health. Both conserved end residues are trimmed from each CDR3. Clone size is given for some rows only: seen once, a few or many times, or a class if the clone is expanded.

J gene,clone size,V gene,CDR3 length,CDR3 protein
TRBJ1-2,.,TRBV20-1,14,SASTSPAGDNYGYT
TRBJ1-4,.,TRBV15,11,ATSRGETEKLF
TRBJ1-6,.,TRBV18,17,ASSRDQTSWGSYNSPLH
TRBJ2-5,.,TRBV7-2,13,ASSLVSSGEETQY
TRBJ1-2,.,TRBV7-3,13,ASSLTQISNYGYT
TRBJ2-6,.,TRBV5-4,12,ASSLDSGANVLT
TRBJ2-1,.,TRBV12-3/TRBV12-4,11,ASSLRGYNEQF
TRBJ2-3,.,TRBV6-1,14,ASSERGGTSTDTQY
TRBJ2-2,.,TRBV20-1,11,SASSGNTGELF
TRBJ1-2,.,TRBV7-2,13,ASSERTGQGRGYT
TRBJ2-3,.,TRBV7-3,14,ASSPLKAGGTDTQY
TRBJ2-3,.,TRBV5-1,15,ASSLVGRGRHTDTQY
TRBJ2-3,.,TRBV5-6,13,ASSLISSSTDTQY
TRBJ1-2,once,TRBV19,13,ASRLGAGTADSGT
TRBJ2-5,.,TRBV7-2,13,ASSLDGQGGKTQY
TRBJ1-1,.,TRBV27,15,ASWGWAGGGMNTEAF
TRBJ1-3,once,TRBV14,11,ASSKGPGNTIY
TRBJ2-3,.,TRBV5-6,15,ASSVRKGLVGTDTQY
TRBJ2-2,.,TRBV6-2/TRBV6-3,13,ASSFFRGNTGELF
TRBJ1-3,.,TRBV30,12,AWSTGGSGNTIY
TRBJ1-2,.,TRBV29-1,9,SVAGVAGYT
TRBJ2-1,.,TRBV4-3,14,ASSHDSWTRVNEQF
TRBJ1-1,.,TRBV3-1/TRBV3-2,13,ASSQVSAGNTEAF
TRBJ2-5,.,TRBV6-2/TRBV6-3,14,ASSPTSGPKQETQY
TRBJ2-1,.,TRBV9,13,ASSPGLADLNEQF
TRBJ1-3,.,TRBV9,11,ASSGGSGNTIY
TRBJ2-5,.,TRBV25-1,13,ASSDPSRGSETQY
TRBJ1-1,.,TRBV6-4,11,ASSLQPYTEAF
TRBJ1-2,.,TRBV2,11,ASSRELGYGYT
TRBJ1-2,few,TRBV2,13,ASSEAGGAGYGYT
TRBJ2-3,once,TRBV13,10,ASSSLGHTQY
TRBJ1-2,.,TRBV3-1/TRBV3-2,11,ASSQRQGSGYT
TRBJ2-7,.,TRBV6-5,13,ASSYSDTGSYEQY
TRBJ2-5,.,TRBV19,11,ASSIDRRETQY
TRBJ2-2,.,TRBV6-5,10,ASQDGTGELF
TRBJ2-3,few,TRBV5-4,14,ASSLGDRGRADTQY
TRBJ2-1,.,TRBV18,14,ASSPRSGGDYNEQF
TRBJ2-5,.,TRBV6-5,11,ASSPTATETQY
TRBJ1-6,few,TRBV2,13,ASSDGYRASSPLH
TRBJ2-3,.,TRBV11-1,14,ASSLEAGEGIDTQY
TRBJ2-6,few,TRBV19,14,ASREGFRSGANVLT
TRBJ2-1,.,TRBV28,14,ANRGLAGGNYNEQF
TRBJ1-2,.,TRBV19,10,ASSSQGVVYT
TRBJ1-1,.,TRBV29-1,10,SVARIGERAF
TRBJ2-2,.,TRBV24-1,12,ATSDPAGAGELF
TRBJ2-2,few,TRBV6-5,11,ASSGGDTGELF
TRBJ1-2,once,TRBV11-3,10,ASSLGQEDYT
TRBJ1-1,.,TRBV30,10,AWSVRAREAF
TRBJ2-5,.,TRBV27,14,ASSSGTGGAGETQY
TRBJ2-1,.,TRBV27,15,ASSSINRLAGSNEQF
TRBJ2-5,.,TRBV18,15,ASSPFRFRHHQETQY
TRBJ1-2,.,TRBV19,13,ASSNRDRGSYGYT
TRBJ2-3,.,TRBV6-2/TRBV6-3,17,ASSPYQSTSGSSTDTQY
TRBJ2-5,once,TRBV11-2,8,ASLGETQY
TRBJ2-2,.,TRBV6-2/TRBV6-3,16,ASSPRQGSRVNTGELF
TRBJ1-1,.,TRBV2,11,ASSSPGGRVAF
TRBJ2-2,.,TRBV4-3,17,ASSRQPSLTGIYTGELF
TRBJ1-1,.,TRBV2,12,ASSDVGDRREAF
TRBJ2-5,.,TRBV24-1,12,ATSAPGGQETQY
TRBJ1-1,.,TRBV6-5,13,ASSFPGGANTEAF